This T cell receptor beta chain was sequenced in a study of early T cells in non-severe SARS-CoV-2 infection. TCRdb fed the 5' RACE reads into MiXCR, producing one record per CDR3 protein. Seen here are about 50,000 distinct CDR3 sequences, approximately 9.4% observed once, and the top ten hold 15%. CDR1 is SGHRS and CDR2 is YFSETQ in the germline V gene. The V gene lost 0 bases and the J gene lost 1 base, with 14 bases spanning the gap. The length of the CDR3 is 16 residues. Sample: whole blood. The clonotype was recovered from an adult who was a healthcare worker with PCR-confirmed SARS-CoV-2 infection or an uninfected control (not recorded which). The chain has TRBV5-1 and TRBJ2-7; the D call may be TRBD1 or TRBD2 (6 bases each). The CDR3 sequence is CASSLEGGFVSYEQYF. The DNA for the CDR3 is TGCGCCAGCAGCTTGGAGGGGGGATTCGTATCCTACGAGCAGTACTTC.